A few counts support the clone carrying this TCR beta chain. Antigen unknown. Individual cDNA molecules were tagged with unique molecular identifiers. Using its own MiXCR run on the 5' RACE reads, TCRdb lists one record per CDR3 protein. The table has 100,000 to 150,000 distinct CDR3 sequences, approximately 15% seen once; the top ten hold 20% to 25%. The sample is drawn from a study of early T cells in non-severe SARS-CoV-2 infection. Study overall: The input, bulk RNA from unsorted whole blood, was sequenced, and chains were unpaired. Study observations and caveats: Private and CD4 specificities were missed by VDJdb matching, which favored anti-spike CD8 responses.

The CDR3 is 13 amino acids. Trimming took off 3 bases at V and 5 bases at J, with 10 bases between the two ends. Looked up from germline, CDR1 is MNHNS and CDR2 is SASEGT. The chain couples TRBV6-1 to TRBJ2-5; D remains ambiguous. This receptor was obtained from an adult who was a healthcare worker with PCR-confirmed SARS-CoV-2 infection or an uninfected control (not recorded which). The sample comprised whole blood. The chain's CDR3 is CASSDGYLETQYF. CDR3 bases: TGTGCCAGCAGTGACGGGTATTTGGAGACCCAGTACTTC.